The 26 T cell receptor beta chains below come from one sample, sequenced in a study of T cells in Graves' hyperthyroidism and ophthalmopathy. Researchers amplified the TCR beta CDR3 regions from RNA transcripts. The HTBI primer set served for first-round RT-PCR of the TCR CDR3. Each CDR3 protein gets one entry after TCRdb re-called the multiplex PCR reads with MiXCR. Of hundreds of thousands of distinct CDR3 sequences in the sample, 16% were seen once. Sequenced: blood. All receptors come from a middle-aged woman with Graves' ophthalmopathy.

This clonotype was recorded a few times. The chain recombines TRBV20-1 with TRBJ1-4, with D unclear. The CDR3 length is 14 residues. V was pared by 1 base and J by 0 bases, with 6 bases between. Germline CDR1 DFQATT, CDR2 SNEGSKA (reference sequence). The DNA for the CDR3 is TGCAGTGCTAGAGGGAGTACAACTAATGAAAAACTGTTTTTT. Its protein product is CSARGSTTNEKLFF.

This clonotype was observed a single time. V gene TRBV5-6 combines with J gene TRBJ2-6; TRBD2 agrees at 7 bases. Germline V gene lookup returns CDR1 SGHDT and CDR2 YYEEEE. J gave up 2 bases and V 5 bases, and 7 bases lay outside the gene matches. This CDR3 has 16 residues. CDR3 nucleotide sequence: TGTGCCAGCAGGACCCTCGGGGGGACTGGGGCCAACGTCCTGACTTTC. Protein product: CASRTLGGTGANVLTF.

As for this clonotype: A read error is possible here, since a much larger clone lies one base away. The V and J genes are TRBV2 and TRBJ1-2, with D perhaps TRBD1 (6 bases). Germline CDR1 SNHLY, CDR2 FYNNEI. This CDR3 spans 15 amino acids. The CDR3 DNA is TGTGCCGGCAGTGAGGACAGTGGACGCAACTATGGCTACACCTTC. Protein sequence: CAGSEDSGRNYGYTF.

The chain is built from TRBV6-1 and TRBJ2-2, with TRBD2 matching 12 bases. CDR3 size: 16 residues. From germline, CDR1 is MNHNS and CDR2 SASEGT. J gave up 5 bases and V 7 bases, and 8 bases lay outside the gene matches. The chain's CDR3 is CASIPTSGRRTGELFF. CDR3 bases: TGTGCCAGCATCCCCACTAGCGGGAGGAGGACCGGGGAGCTGTTTTTT.

In this sample, this clonotype turned up many times. With a much larger clone just one base away, this may be a read error. This chain uses TRBV7-9 with TRBJ2-1; D not certain. Germline V gene sequence: CDR1 SEHNR, CDR2 FQNEAQ (reference sequence). The CDR3 sequence is 11 residues long. Between the trimmed V and J ends, which lost 2 bases and 8 bases, there was a span of 4 bases. The CDR3 loop is CASSLNDEQFF. DNA of the CDR3: TGTGCCAGCAGCTTAAACGATGAGCAGTTCTTC. Drawing the rest from reference TRBV7-9 and TRBJ2-1, the complete variable domain is DTGVSQNPRHKITKRGQNVTFRCDPISEHNRLYWYRQTLGQGPEFLTYFQNEAQLEKSRLLSDRFSAERPKGSFSTLEIQRTEQGDSAMYLCASSLNDEQFFGPGTRLTVL.

This clonotype came up many times. The chain recombines TRBV7-2 with TRBJ2-7; D remains ambiguous. This CDR3 has 15 residues. Germline lookup yields CDR1 SGHTA and CDR2 FQGNSA. The V and J ends lost 2 bases and 6 bases respectively, with 17 bases between them. The chain's CDR3 is CASSLRGPEPLEQYF. The CDR3 DNA reads TGTGCCAGCAGCTTACGCGGACCGGAGCCCCTCGAGCAGTACTTC.

This clonotype was found many times. The J gene is TRBJ2-7, the V gene TRBV20-1, with a weak D call TRBD2 (7 bases). The ends were cut back, 6 bases at V and 5 bases at J, with 20 bases in the middle. This CDR3 region has 14 residues. CDR1 is DFQATT, CDR2 SNEGSKA, per germline (reference sequence). The CDR3 protein is CSAAGAHALDEQYF. DNA of the CDR3: TGCAGTGCCGCGGGGGCCCACGCTTTGGACGAGCAGTACTTC.

This clonotype came up many times. The V gene is TRBV2, the J gene TRBJ2-1, with 11 bases aligning to TRBD2. J gave up 4 bases and V 5 bases, and 4 bases lay outside the gene matches. CDR1 and CDR2 (germline): SNHLY, FYNNEI. The CDR3 has 15 amino acids. The CDR3 here is CASSRLAGRYNEQFF. In nucleotides, the CDR3 is TGTGCCAGCAGTCGACTAGCGGGGAGGTACAATGAGCAGTTCTTC.

The genes are TRBV6-1 and TRBJ1-5; TRBD1 aligns across 7 bases. V trimming: 3 bases; J trimming: 3 bases; junction bases outside the gene matches: 5. Germline CDR1 is MNHNS and CDR2 is SASEGT. This CDR3 comprises 15 residues. The CDR3, as DNA: TGTGCCAGCAGTGATCACAGGGGCCTCAATCAGCCCCAGCATTTT. As protein: CASSDHRGLNQPQHF.

The table lists this clonotype with a few counts. The chain is built from TRBV18 and TRBJ2-2; no firm D call. The CDR3 length is 15 residues. Germline CDR1 and CDR2: KGHSH and LQKENI. Trimming left V 3 bases short and J 6 bases short, with 14 bases between. Written as DNA, the CDR3 is TGTGCCAGCTCACCGATATCGTCCCCTCCCGGGGAGCTGTTTTTT. Translated, it gives CASSPISSPPGELFF.

The rearrangement joins TRBV20-1 to TRBJ1-1; a possible D gene is TRBD1 (5 bases). The CDR3 is made up of 12 amino acids. Germline V gene data show CDR1 as DFQATT and CDR2 as SNEGSKA (reference sequence). DNA for the CDR3: TGCAATGCCCCCGGGGGGGTCCGTGAAGCTTTCTTT. Its translation is CNAPGGVREAFF.

This clonotype was picked up a small number of times. The CDR3 sequence: CASSFRGSYKNIQYF. CDR3 coding DNA: TGTGCCAGCAGTTTCAGGGGCAGCTACAAAAACATTCAGTACTTC. The V gene is TRBV28, the J gene TRBJ2-4; D is perhaps TRBD1 (6 bases). The CDR3 runs 15 residues. The germline V gene encodes CDR1 MDHEN and CDR2 SYDVKM. Deletions cut 3 bases from V and 3 bases from J, with 12 bases between.

This clonotype was seen a few times. This rearrangement joins TRBV7-2 to TRBJ1-5; D gene unclear. Germline V gene data show CDR1 as SGHTA and CDR2 as FQGNSA. This CDR3 comprises 15 residues. The ends were cut back, 2 bases at V and 5 bases at J, with 13 bases in the middle. This CDR3 is CASSLSGPIDQPQHF. Here the CDR3 DNA reads TGTGCCAGCAGCTTAAGTGGCCCAATCGATCAGCCCCAGCATTTT.

This clonotype was counted many times. V is TRBV30 and J is TRBJ1-5; D uncertain. The V and J ends lost 0 bases and 1 base respectively, with 10 bases between them. Germline-derived CDR1 and CDR2 are GTSNPN and SVGIG (reference sequence). The length of the CDR3 is 15 residues. The CDR3 region is CAWSVGEISNQPQHF. Here the CDR3 DNA reads TGTGCCTGGAGTGTGGGTGAAATAAGCAATCAGCCCCAGCATTTT.

The V call is TRBV18, the J call TRBJ1-4; D ambiguous. This CDR3 has 12 amino acids. V shed 7 bases and J shed 8 bases, with 11 bases lying between them. The germline V gene has CDR1 KGHSH and CDR2 LQKENI. The CDR3 coding sequence is TGTGCCAGCTTATCGGACGAGGAAAAACTGTTTTTT. This codes for CASLSDEEKLFF.

Of note for this clonotype: With a much larger clone just one base away, this may be a read error. In this CDR3 the conserved last residue, phenylalanine or tryptophan, is missing, so a read error is likely. The CDR3 is CSATPGHRSSYEQYL. Here the CDR3 DNA reads TGCAGTGCTACACCCGGACACCGGAGCTCCTACGAGCAGTACCTC. This chain uses TRBV20-1 with TRBJ2-7, with D perhaps matching TRBD1 (5 bases). Germline CDR1 is DFQATT and CDR2 is SNEGSKA (reference sequence). V was shortened by 4 bases and J by 0 bases, with 16 bases between the two germline ends. The CDR3 extends over 15 amino acids.

This clonotype was seen many times. The junction departs from the called germline gene at one end, perhaps through a read error. The chain has TRBV3-1 and TRBJ2-1, with TRBD2 matching 7 bases. The length of the CDR3 is 12 residues. Germline V gene lookup returns CDR1 LGHDT and CDR2 YNNKEL (reference sequence). The CDR3 DNA reads as TGTGCCAGCAGCCCTCCAACTAGCGAGCCGTTCTTC. Translating gives CASSPPTSEPFF.

A few counts support this clonotype. The chain combines TRBV27 with TRBJ1-5; D may be TRBD1 (6 bases). Trimming removed 5 bases at V and 7 bases at J, with 15 bases between. The CDR3 covers 14 residues. Germline CDR1 and CDR2: MNHEY and SMNVEV (reference sequence). The CDR3 loop reads CASSKGRGEQPQHF. CDR3 DNA: TGTGCCAGCAGTAAAGGAAGGGGGGAACAGCCCCAGCATTTT.

This clonotype showed up many times. This sequence joins TRBV6-5 and TRBJ2-7; the match to TRBD2 covers 8 bases. The ends lost 2 bases at V and 4 bases at J; junction bases unmatched: 7. Germline assignment: CDR1 MNHEY and CDR2 SVGAGI. This CDR3 is built from 15 residues. The CDR3 spells CASSYDGRAGYEQYF. CDR3 nucleotides: TGTGCCAGCAGTTACGACGGGAGGGCCGGTTACGAGCAGTACTTC.

This clonotype was counted many times. The chain has TRBV5-1 and TRBJ2-1, with 8 bases matching TRBD2. V was pared by 4 bases and J by 3 bases, with 3 bases of the junction left unmatched. Germline CDR1 reads SGHRS; CDR2 reads YFSETQ. This CDR3 comprises 14 residues. CDR3 region: CASSPGTSYNEQFF. The CDR3 region has the DNA TGCGCCAGCAGCCCGGGGACTAGCTACAATGAGCAGTTCTTC.

In this sample, this clonotype turned up many times. The chain couples TRBV20-1 to TRBJ2-5; 13 bases fit TRBD2. This CDR3 has 14 amino acids. J lost 5 bases, V lost 6 bases, and 6 bases had no gene match. Germline loops: CDR1 DFQATT, CDR2 SNEGSKA (reference sequence). CDR3 nucleotide sequence: TGCAGTGCCGTACTAGCGGGAGGGGTGGAGACCCAGTACTTC. It codes for CSAVLAGGVETQYF.

This clonotype showed up many times. The chain has TRBV27 and TRBJ1-1; D possibly corresponds to TRBD1 (6 bases). The germline V gene has CDR1 MNHEY and CDR2 SMNVEV (reference sequence). The V and J ends lost 6 bases and 1 base respectively, with 12 bases between them. The CDR3 is 14 residues long. The CDR3 is CASRWGHTNTEAFF. Here the CDR3 DNA reads TGTGCCAGCAGGTGGGGACACACGAACACTGAAGCTTTCTTT.

The gene calls are TRBV27 and TRBJ2-5; 8 bases align to TRBD2. Per the germline V gene, CDR1 is MNHEY and CDR2 is SMNVEV (reference sequence). The CDR3 has 14 amino acids. The ends lost 4 bases at V and 12 bases at J; junction bases unmatched: 13. CDR3 sequence reads: CASSSTSRGGFEYF. CDR3 sequence (DNA): TGTGCCAGCAGTTCCACCTCCCGGGGGGGGTTCGAGTACTTC.

The chain uses TRBV10-3 and TRBJ1-2, with D tentatively TRBD1 (6 bases). CDR1 is ENHRY and CDR2 is SYGVKD in the germline V gene. This CDR3 spans 14 amino acids. Trimming stripped 5 bases from V and 7 bases from J, with 17 bases between. Here the CDR3 reads CAISTGQATGGYTF. In nucleotides, the CDR3 is TGTGCCATCAGTACGGGACAAGCCACAGGTGGCTACACCTTC.

This clonotype was counted at least ten times. This chain joins TRBV20-1 and TRBJ1-2; D might be TRBD1 (6 bases). V was trimmed by 1 base and J by 5 bases, leaving 20 bases between them. Germline assignment: CDR1 DFQATT and CDR2 SNEGSKA (reference sequence). The CDR3 length is 16 residues. The CDR3 DNA sequence: TGCAGTGCTAGAGGCTGGGGAATTGGGGGGCAGTATGGCTACACCTTC. This translates into CSARGWGIGGQYGYTF.

The sample holds many counts of this clonotype. The rearrangement uses TRBV7-8 and TRBJ2-5, with 10 bases lining up with TRBD1. J gave up 4 bases and V 0 bases, and 5 bases lay outside the gene matches. The CDR3 has 16 residues. Germline V gene sequence: CDR1 SGHVS, CDR2 FQNEAQ. CDR3 sequence reads: CASSLARQGAGETQYF. CDR3 sequence (DNA): TGTGCCAGCAGCTTAGCGCGACAGGGGGCCGGAGAGACCCAGTACTTC.